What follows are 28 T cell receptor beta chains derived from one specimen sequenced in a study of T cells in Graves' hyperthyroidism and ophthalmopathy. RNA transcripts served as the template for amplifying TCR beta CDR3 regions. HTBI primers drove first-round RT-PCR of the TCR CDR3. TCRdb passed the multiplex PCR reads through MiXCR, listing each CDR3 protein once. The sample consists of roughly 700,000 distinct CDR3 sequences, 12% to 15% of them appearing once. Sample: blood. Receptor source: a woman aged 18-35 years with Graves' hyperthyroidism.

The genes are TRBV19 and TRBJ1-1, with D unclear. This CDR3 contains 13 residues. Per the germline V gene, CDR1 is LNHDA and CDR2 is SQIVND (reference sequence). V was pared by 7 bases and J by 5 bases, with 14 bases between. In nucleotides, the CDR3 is TGTGCCAGTAAGGCCCTCCCGAGGACTGAAGCTTTCTTT. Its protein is CASKALPRTEAFF.

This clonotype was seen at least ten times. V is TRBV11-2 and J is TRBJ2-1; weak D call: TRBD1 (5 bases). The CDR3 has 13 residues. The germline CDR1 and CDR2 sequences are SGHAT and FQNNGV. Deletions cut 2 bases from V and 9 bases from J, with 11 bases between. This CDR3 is CASSLQGYGEQFF. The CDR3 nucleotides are TGTGCCAGCAGCTTACAGGGCTACGGTGAGCAGTTCTTC.

The chain's CDR3 is CAISASSGSGNEQFF. CDR3 in DNA: TGTGCCATCAGTGCTTCGAGCGGGAGCGGCAATGAGCAGTTCTTC. This sequence joins TRBV10-3 and TRBJ2-1; 8 positions agree with TRBD2. CDR3 length: 15 residues. The V and J ends lost 4 bases and 6 bases, in that order; junction bases with no gene match: 8. Germline V lookup: CDR1 ENHRY, CDR2 SYGVKD.

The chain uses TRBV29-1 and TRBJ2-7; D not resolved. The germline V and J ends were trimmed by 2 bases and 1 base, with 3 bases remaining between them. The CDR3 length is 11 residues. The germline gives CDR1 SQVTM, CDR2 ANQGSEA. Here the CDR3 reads CSVEWSYEQYF. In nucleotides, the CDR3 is TGCAGCGTTGAATGGTCCTACGAGCAGTACTTC.

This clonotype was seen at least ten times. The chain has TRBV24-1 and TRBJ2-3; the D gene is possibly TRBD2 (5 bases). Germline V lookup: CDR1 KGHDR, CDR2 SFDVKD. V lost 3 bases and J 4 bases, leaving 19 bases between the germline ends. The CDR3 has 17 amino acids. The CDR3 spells CATSDPRETTSPDTQYF. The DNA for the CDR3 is TGTGCCACCAGTGATCCGAGGGAGACGACCAGTCCAGATACGCAGTATTTT.

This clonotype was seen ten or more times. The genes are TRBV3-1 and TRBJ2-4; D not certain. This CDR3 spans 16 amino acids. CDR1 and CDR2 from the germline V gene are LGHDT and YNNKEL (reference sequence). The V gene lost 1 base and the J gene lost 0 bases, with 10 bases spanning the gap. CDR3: CASSQGDLLAKNIQYF. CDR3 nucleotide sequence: TGTGCCAGCAGCCAAGGAGACTTACTAGCCAAAAACATTCAGTACTTC. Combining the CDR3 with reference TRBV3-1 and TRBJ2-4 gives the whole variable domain DTAVSQTPKYLVTQMGNDKSIKCEQNLGHDTMYWYKQDSKKFLKIMFSYNNKELIINETVPNRFSPKSPDKAHLNLHINSLELGDSAVYFCASSQGDLLAKNIQYFGAGTRLSVL.

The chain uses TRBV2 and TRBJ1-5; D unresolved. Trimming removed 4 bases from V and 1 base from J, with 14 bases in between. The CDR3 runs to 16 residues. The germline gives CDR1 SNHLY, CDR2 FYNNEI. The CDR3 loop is CASSGARVLSNQPQHF. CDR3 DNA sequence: TGTGCCAGCAGTGGAGCCCGGGTCCTAAGCAATCAGCCCCAGCATTTT. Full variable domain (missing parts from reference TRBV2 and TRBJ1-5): EPEVTQTPSHQVTQMGQEVILRCVPISNHLYFYWYRQILGQKVEFLVSFYNNEISEKSEIFDDQFSVERPDGSNFTLKIRSTKLEDSAMYFCASSGARVLSNQPQHFGDGTRLSIL.

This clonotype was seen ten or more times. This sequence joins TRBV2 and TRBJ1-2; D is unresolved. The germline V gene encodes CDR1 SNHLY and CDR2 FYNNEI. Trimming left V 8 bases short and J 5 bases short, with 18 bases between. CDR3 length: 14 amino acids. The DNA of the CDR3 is TGTGCCAGCCGCGCGGCCCGGGGAGGGTATGGCTACACCTTC. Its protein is CASRAARGGYGYTF.

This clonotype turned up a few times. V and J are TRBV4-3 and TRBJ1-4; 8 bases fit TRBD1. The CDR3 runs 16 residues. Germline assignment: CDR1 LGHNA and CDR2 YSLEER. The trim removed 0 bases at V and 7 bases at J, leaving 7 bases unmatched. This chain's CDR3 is CASSQDVGQGVEKLFF. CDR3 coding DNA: TGCGCCAGCAGCCAAGACGTCGGACAGGGAGTTGAAAAACTGTTTTTT.

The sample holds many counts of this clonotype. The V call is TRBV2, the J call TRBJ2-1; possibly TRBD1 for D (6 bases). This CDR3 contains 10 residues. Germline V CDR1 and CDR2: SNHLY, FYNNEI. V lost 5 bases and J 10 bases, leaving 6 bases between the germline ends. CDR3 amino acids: CASSTGEQFF. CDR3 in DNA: TGTGCCAGCAGTACAGGGGAGCAGTTCTTC.

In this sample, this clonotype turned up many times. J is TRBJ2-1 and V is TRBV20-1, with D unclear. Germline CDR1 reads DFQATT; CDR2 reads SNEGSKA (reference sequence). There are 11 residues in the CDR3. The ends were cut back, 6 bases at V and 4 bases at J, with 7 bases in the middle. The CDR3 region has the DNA TGCAGTGCCACTCTTTACAATGAGCAGTTCTTC. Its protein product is CSATLYNEQFF.

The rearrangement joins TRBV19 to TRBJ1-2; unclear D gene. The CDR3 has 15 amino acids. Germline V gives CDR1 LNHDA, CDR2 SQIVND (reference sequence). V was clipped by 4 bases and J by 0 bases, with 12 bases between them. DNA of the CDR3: TGTGCCAGTAGTACCCAAGACTCTGCTAACTATGGCTACACCTTC. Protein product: CASSTQDSANYGYTF.

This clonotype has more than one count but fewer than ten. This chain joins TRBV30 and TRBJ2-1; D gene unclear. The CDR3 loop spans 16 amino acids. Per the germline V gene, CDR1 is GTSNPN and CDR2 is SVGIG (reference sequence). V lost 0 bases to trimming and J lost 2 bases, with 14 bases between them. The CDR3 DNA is TGTGCCTGGAGTGTTGGTAGGGTGCTTGCCTACAATGAGCAGTTCTTC. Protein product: CAWSVGRVLAYNEQFF.

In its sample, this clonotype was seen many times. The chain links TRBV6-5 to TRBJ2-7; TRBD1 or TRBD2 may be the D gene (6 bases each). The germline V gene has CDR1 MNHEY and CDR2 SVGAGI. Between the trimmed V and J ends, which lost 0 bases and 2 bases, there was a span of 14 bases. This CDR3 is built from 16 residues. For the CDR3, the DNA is TGTGCCAGCAGTTACTCGGGGGCAGGAGGGGCCTACGAGCAGTACTTC. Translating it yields CASSYSGAGGAYEQYF.

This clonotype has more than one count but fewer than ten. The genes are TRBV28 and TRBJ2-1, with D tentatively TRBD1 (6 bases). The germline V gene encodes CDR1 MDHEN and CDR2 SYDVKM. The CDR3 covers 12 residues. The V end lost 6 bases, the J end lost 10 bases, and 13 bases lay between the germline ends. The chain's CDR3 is CASRESGQEQFF. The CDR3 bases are TGTGCCAGCAGGGAAAGTGGACAGGAGCAGTTCTTC.

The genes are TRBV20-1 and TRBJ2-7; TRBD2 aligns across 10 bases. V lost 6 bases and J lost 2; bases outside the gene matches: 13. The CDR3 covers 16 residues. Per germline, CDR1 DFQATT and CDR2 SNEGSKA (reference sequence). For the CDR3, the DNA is TGCAGTGCCAGATCTAGCGGGAGCATGGCGGCCTACGAGCAGTACTTC. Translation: CSARSSGSMAAYEQYF.

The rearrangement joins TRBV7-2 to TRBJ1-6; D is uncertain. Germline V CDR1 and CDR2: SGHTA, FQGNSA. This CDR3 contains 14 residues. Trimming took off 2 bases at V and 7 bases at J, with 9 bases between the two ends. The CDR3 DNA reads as TGTGCCAGCAGCTTAAACCGCGGGAATTCACCCCTCCACTTT. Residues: CASSLNRGNSPLHF.

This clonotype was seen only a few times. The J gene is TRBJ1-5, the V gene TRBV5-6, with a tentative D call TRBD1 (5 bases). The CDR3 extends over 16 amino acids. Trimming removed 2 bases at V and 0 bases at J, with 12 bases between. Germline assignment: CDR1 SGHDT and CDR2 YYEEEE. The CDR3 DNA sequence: TGTGCCAGCAGCTTTCAGGGAAGGGGTAGCAATCAGCCCCAGCATTTT. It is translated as CASSFQGRGSNQPQHF.

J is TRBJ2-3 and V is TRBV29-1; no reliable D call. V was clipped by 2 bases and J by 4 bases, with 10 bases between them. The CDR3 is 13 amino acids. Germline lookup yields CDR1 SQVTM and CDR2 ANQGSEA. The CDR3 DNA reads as TGCAGCGTTGAATATAGTTGGGCAGATACGCAGTATTTT. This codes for CSVEYSWADTQYF.

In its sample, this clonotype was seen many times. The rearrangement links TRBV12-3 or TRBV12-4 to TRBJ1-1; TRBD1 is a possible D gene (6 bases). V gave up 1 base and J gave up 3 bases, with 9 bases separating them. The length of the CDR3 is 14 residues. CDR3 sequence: CASSLEGVDTEAFF. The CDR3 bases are TGTGCCAGCAGTTTAGAGGGGGTGGACACTGAAGCTTTCTTT.

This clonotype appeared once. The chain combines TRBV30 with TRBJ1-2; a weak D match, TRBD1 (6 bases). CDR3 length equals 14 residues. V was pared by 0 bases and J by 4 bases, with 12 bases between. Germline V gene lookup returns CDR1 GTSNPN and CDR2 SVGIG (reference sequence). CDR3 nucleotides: TGTGCCTGGAGTGTGGGCAGGGGAATCTATGGCTACACCTTC. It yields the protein CAWSVGRGIYGYTF.

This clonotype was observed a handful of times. Here the CDR3 DNA reads TGTGCCAGCGCTAGCGCTGGGGCCAACGTCCTGACTTTC. It translates to CASASAGANVLTF. The rearrangement links TRBV12-3 or TRBV12-4 to TRBJ2-6; tentatively, D is TRBD2 (6 bases). This CDR3 spans 13 amino acids. V shed 8 bases and J shed 2 bases, with 7 bases lying between them.

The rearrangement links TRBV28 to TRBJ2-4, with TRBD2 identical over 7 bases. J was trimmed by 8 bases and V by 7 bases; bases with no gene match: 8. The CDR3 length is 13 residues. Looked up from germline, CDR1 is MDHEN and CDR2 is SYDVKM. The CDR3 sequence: CASTAWGGDIQYF. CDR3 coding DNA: TGTGCCAGCACAGCGTGGGGAGGGGACATTCAGTACTTC.

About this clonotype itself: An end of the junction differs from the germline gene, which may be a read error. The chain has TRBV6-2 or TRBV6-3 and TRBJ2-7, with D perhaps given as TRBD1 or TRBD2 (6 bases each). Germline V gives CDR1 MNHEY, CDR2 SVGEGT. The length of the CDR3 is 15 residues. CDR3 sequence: CASSLSGAGSYERYF. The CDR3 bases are TGTGCCAGCAGTCTTTCGGGGGCCGGATCCTACGAGCGGTACTTC.

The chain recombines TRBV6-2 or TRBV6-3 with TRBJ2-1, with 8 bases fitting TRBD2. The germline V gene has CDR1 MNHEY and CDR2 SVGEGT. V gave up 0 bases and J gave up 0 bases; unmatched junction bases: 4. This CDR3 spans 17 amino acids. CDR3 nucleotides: TGTGCCAGCAGTTACTCCGGGGGGGGTAGCTCCTACAATGAGCAGTTCTTC. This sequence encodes CASSYSGGGSSYNEQFF.

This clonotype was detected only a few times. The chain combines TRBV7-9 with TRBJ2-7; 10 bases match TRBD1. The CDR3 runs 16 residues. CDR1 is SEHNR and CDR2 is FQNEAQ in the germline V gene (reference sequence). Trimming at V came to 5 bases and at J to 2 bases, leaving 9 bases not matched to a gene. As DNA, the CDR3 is TGTGCCAGCAGCGGGGACCGGGACAGGGGCACCTACGAGCAGTACTTC. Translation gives CASSGDRDRGTYEQYF.

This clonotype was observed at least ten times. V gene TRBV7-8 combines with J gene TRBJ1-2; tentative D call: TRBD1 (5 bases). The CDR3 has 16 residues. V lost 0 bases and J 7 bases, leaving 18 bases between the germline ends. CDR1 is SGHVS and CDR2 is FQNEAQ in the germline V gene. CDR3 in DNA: TGTGCCAGCAGCTTAGCTAGGGGCCCCAGGGCCTCTGGCTACACCTTC. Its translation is CASSLARGPRASGYTF.

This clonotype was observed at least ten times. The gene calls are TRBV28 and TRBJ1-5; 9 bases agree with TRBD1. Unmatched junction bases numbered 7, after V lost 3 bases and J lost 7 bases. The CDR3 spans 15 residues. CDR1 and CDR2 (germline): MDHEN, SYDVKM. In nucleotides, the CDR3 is TGTGCCAGCAGTTTCGGACAGGGGCTACAACAGCCCCAGCATTTT. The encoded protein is CASSFGQGLQQPQHF.